This T cell receptor beta chain was recorded in a study of beta chain features in type 1 diabetes. Whole-study context: Over all samples combined, 90 million to 140 million sorted cells were examined. The study's findings and limits: The similarity of naive, central memory and Treg TCRB repertoires appeared greater among patients than among healthy donors. A moderate, significant TCRB CDR3 shortening appeared in type 1 diabetes across four CD4+ subsets.

The CDR3 contains 14 residues. V shed 5 bases and J 8 bases; nucleotides not matched to a gene: 9. The germline CDR1 and CDR2 sequences are SGHTA and FQGTGA. Cell sorting via CD45RO/CCR7/CD25/CD127/CD95/CD27 was performed to obtain CD4+ naive, central memory, regulatory and stem cell-like memory cells. Notes on this clone: Its matching antigen is unknown.

Since all of the isolated RNA was reverse transcribed, expressed TCRB transcripts were what got sequenced. Naive, central memory and regulatory T cell samples yielded roughly 3.5 million reads on average. Produced via immunoSEQ multiplex PCR; TCRdb's table is partial and in-frame only. The sample includes about 160,000 clones, about 9% seen only once; the top ten take around 0.7%. Sample: central memory CD4+ T cells from blood. The source is a woman aged 25 to 39 with type 1 diabetes. This chain uses TRBV7-3 with TRBJ1-3; TRBD1 aligns across 7 bases. As DNA, the CDR3 is TGTGCCAGCAGCCAGGGACAGCCACCTCACACCATATATTTT. Translated, it gives CASSQGQPPHTIYF.